This TCR beta chain originates from a study of blood T cell repertoires in COVID-19. Background on the study: From the United States, Italy and Spain came samples of acute and convalescent COVID-19. The cDNA or gDNA used as material had been derived from T cells, B-cell-depleted T cells, or PBMCs.

Source study methods: How many nucleated cells were present was estimated from reference gene primer amplification. Clones were read by immunoSEQ multiplex PCR, and TCRdb kept only the in-frame ones, dropping some. The DNA was the basis for D and trimming; V, J and clone size are from that table. This table holds approximately 140,000 clones, 84% found once. The length of the CDR3 is 16 residues. CDR1 is MDHEN and CDR2 is SYDVKM in the germline V gene. V was pared by 8 bases and J by 10 bases, with 18 bases of the junction left unmatched. The TCR comes from a human donor in a cohort sampled during active COVID-19. The chain recombines TRBV28 with TRBJ2-1; 9 bases agree with TRBD1. Sample: peripheral blood. CDR3 in DNA: TGTGCCAGCCGTCGGGGACAGGGATTTCCCCGGGTAGAGCAGTTCTTC. Its protein is CASRRGQGFPRVEQFF.